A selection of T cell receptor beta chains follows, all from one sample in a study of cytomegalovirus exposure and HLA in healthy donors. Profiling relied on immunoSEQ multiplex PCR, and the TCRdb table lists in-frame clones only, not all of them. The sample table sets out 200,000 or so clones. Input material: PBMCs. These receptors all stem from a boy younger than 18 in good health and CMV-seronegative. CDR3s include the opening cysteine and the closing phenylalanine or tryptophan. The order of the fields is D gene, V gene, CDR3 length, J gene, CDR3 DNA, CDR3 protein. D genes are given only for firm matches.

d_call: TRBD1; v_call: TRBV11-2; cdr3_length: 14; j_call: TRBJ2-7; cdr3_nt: TGTGCCAGCAGCGGAAACAGGGGACCCTACGAGCAGTACTTC; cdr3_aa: CASSGNRGPYEQYF
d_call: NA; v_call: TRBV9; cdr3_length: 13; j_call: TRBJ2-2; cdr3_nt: TGTGCCAGCAGCGTAGTAGCCACCGGGGAGCTGTTTTTT; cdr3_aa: CASSVVATGELFF
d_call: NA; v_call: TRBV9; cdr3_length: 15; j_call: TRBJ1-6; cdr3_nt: TGTGCCAGCAGCGGCGCGAGCTCCTATAATTCACCCCTCCACTTT; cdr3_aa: CASSGASSYNSPLHF
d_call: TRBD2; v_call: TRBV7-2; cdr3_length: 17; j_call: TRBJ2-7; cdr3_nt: TGTGCCAGCAGCTTAAAACACACAAGCGGGGGGGCCTACGAGCAGTACTTC; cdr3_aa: CASSLKHTSGGAYEQYF
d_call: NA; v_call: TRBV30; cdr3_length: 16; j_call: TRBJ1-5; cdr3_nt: TGTGCCTGGAGTGTTGGCAGGGGACGGGGCAATCAGCCCCAGCATTTT; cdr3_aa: CAWSVGRGRGNQPQHF
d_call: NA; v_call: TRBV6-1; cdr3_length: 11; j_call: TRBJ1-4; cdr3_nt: TGTGCCAGCCGGGAGAATGAAAAACTGTTTTTT; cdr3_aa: CASRENEKLFF
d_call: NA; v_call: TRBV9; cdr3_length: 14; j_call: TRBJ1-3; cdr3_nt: TGTGCCAGCAGCGCTGCAGGGGCTGGAAACACCATATATTTT; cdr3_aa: CASSAAGAGNTIYF
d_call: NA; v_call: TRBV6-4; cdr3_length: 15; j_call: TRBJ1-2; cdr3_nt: TGTGCCAGCAGAGTCGTGGGTATGGGCCTCTATGGCTACACCTTC; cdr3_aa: CASRVVGMGLYGYTF
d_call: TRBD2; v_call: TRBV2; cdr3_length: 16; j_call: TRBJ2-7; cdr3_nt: TGTGCCTGCAGGGCGGCGACTAGCGGGGGGGCGGACGAGCAGTACTTC; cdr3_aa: CACRAATSGGADEQYF
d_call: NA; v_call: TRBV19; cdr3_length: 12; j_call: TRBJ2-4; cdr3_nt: TGTGCCAGTAGTAGGGGGCTGGGCATTCAGTACTTC; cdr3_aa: CASSRGLGIQYF
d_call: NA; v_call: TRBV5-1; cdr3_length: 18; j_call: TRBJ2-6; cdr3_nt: TGCGCCAGCAGCTTGGCGCCAGGGCGAGCATCTGGGGCCAACGTCCTGACTTTC; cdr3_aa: CASSLAPGRASGANVLTF
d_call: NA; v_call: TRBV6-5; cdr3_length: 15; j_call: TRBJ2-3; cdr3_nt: TGTGCCAGCCGGCCCCTGGGGGGGGGCCGAGATACGCAGTATTTT; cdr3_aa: CASRPLGGGRDTQYF
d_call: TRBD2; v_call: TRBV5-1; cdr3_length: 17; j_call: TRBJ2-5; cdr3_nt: TGCGCCAGCAGCCTCGGACTAGCGGGGAATTGGGGGGAGACCCAGTACTTC; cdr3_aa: CASSLGLAGNWGETQYF
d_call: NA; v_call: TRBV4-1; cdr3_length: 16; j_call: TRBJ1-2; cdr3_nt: TGCGCCAGCAGCCCCTCGGGGGGCATGATGGGCTATGGCTACACCTTC; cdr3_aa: CASSPSGGMMGYGYTF
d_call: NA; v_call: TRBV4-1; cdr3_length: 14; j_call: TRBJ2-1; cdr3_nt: TGCGCCAGCAGCCGGATCGAGGCCCGCGATGAGCAGTTCTTC; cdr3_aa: CASSRIEARDEQFF
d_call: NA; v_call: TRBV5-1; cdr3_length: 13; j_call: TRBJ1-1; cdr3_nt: TGCGCCAGCAGCGACAGGATGAACGGTGAAGCTTTCTTT; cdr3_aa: CASSDRMNGEAFF
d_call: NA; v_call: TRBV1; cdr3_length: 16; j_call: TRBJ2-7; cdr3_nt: TGCACCAGCAGCCAAGAGTCAGGGGTAGGAGTCGCCGAGCAGTACTTC; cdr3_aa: CTSSQESGVGVAEQYF
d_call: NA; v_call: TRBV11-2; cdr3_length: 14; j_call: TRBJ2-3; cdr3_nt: TGTGCCAGCAGCCACAGACAGGTGCTAGATACGCAGTATTTT; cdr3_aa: CASSHRQVLDTQYF
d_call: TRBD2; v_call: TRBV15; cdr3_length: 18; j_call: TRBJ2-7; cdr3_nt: TGTGCCACCAGCAGAAGTGTTGGTAGCGGGGTCTTTAAGGGGGAGCAGTACTTC; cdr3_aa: CATSRSVGSGVFKGEQYF
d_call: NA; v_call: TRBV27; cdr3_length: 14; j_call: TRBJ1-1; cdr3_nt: TGTGCCAGCAGTTTATCTCGAGGGAACACTGAAGCTTTCTTT; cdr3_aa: CASSLSRGNTEAFF
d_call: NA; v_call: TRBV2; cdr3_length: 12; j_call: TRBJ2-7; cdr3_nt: TGTGCCAGCCTTGGGCTGGCCTACGAGCAGTACTTC; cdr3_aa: CASLGLAYEQYF
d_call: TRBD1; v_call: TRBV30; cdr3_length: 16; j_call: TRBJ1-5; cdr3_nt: TGTGCCTGGAGGGGCAGGGGGCTTGTTGGCAATCAGCCCCAGCATTTT; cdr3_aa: CAWRGRGLVGNQPQHF
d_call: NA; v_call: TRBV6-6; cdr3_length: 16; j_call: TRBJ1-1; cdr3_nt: TGTGCCAGCAACCCCCGGAGACCCGCACCCAACACTGAAGCTTTCTTT; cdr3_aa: CASNPRRPAPNTEAFF
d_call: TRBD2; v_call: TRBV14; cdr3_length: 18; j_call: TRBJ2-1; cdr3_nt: TGTGCCAGCAGCCAAGACCTACTAGCGGGGATCTCCTACAATGAGCAGTTCTTC; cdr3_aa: CASSQDLLAGISYNEQFF
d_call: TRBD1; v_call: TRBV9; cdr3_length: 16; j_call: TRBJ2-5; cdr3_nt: TGTGCCAGCAGCGCTGAGGACAGGGGCGGTAGAGAGACCCAGTACTTC; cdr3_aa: CASSAEDRGGRETQYF
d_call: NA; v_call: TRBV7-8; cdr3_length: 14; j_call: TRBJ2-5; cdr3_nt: TGTGCCAGCAGCCCAAGAGTGTACCAAGAGACCCAGTACTTC; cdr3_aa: CASSPRVYQETQYF
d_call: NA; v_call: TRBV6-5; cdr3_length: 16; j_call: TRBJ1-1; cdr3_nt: TGTGCCAGCAGTTACTCCTTCAAAGGGGGGGACACTGAAGCTTTCTTT; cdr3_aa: CASSYSFKGGDTEAFF
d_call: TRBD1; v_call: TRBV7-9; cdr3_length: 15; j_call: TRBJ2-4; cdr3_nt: TGTGCCAGCAGCTCCCCCGGGACAGAAGTAAACATTCAGTACTTC; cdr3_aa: CASSSPGTEVNIQYF
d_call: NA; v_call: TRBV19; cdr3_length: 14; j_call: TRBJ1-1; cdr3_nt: TGTGCCAGTAGTACTCCGGGGCCCAGGGGAGACGCTTTCTTT; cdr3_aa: CASSTPGPRGDAFF
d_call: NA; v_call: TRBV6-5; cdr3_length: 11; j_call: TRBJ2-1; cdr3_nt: TGTGCCAGCAGGATAGGGGTTGAGCAGTTCTTC; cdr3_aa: CASRIGVEQFF
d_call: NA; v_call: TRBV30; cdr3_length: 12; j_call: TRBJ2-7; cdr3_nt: TGTGCCTGGGGGGGGACAGCCTACGAGCAGTACTTC; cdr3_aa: CAWGGTAYEQYF